A single T cell receptor beta chain is shown here with its context. The CDR3 length is 15 residues. V shed 2 bases and J shed 3 bases, with 11 bases lying between them. Germline loops: CDR1 MNHEY, CDR2 SMNVEV (reference sequence). The data were taken from a study of blood T cell repertoires in COVID-19. Allocation to cohorts depended on clinical history reported by the participants. Assay used: immunoSEQ multiplex PCR; TCRdb lists only in-frame clones, some missing. This table holds around 190,000 clones, about 88% found once. Input material: PBMCs or T cells enriched from blood (not recorded which). The genes are TRBV27 and TRBJ1-5; D may be TRBD1 (5 bases). The TCR originated in a woman aged 30 to 39 who had recovered from COVID-19. The CDR3 loop is CASSLGGGLNQPQHF. CDR3 nucleotides: TGTGCCAGCAGTTTAGGGGGAGGCCTCAATCAGCCCCAGCATTTT.